This T cell receptor (beta chain) emerged from a study of blood T cell repertoires in COVID-19. For the study at large: Collection of acute and convalescent COVID-19 samples took place in the United States, Italy and Spain. PBMCs, B-cell-depleted T cells, or T cells were the source of the cDNA or gDNA that made up the material.

Per the original data handling: Quantification of nucleated cells was approximated via reference gene primer amplification. The protocol was immunoSEQ multiplex PCR, while the TCRdb copy is restricted to in-frame clones and leaves out a portion. V, J and clone size are taken as reported in that table, and D and trimming were inferred from the DNA itself. The repertoire holds roughly 400,000 clones, 80% to 90% seen once, with more than 0.95% in the top ten. There are 12 residues in the CDR3. The V segment lost 6 bases and the J segment 1 base; nucleotides outside the gene matches: 0. Per germline, CDR1 SGHAT and CDR2 FQNNGV. This clone has only a few counts. Participants were aged about 18 to 90 years, lived in under 25 US areas, and enrolled virtually.

Material: PBMCs or T cells enriched from blood (not recorded which). The chain recombines TRBV11-2 with TRBJ2-7, with TRBD1 identical over 7 bases. The sequence was obtained from a man aged 30-40 years who had recovered from COVID-19. CDR3 protein: CASRDRSYEQYF. In nucleotides, the CDR3 is TGTGCCAGCAGGGACAGGTCCTACGAGCAGTACTTC.